This T cell receptor (beta chain) was recovered during a study of blood T cell repertoires in COVID-19. Study information: The United States, Italy and Spain were the sources of the acute and convalescent COVID-19 samples. PBMCs, B-cell-depleted T cells, or T cells were the source of the cDNA or gDNA that made up the material.

This CDR3 has 14 amino acids. Trimming pared 4 bases from V and 5 bases from J, leaving 12 bases between. Germline V gene lookup returns CDR1 SGHNT and CDR2 YYREEE (reference sequence). How the authors handled the data: Estimation of nucleated cell counts was performed using reference gene primer amplification. Clones were sequenced by immunoSEQ multiplex PCR, and TCRdb holds only the in-frame ones, with some missing. The D gene and trimming were derived from the DNA, and the V and J assignments and clone size from that table. The sample has more than 250,000 clones; 86% are singletons. This rearrangement joins TRBV5-4 to TRBJ2-2; D is unresolved. This TCR came from a woman aged 50 to 60 with acute or convalescent COVID-19. The sequencing input was peripheral blood. The CDR3 region is CASSTDGYTGELFF. In DNA form, the CDR3 reads TGTGCCAGCAGCACCGACGGGTATACCGGGGAGCTGTTTTTT.